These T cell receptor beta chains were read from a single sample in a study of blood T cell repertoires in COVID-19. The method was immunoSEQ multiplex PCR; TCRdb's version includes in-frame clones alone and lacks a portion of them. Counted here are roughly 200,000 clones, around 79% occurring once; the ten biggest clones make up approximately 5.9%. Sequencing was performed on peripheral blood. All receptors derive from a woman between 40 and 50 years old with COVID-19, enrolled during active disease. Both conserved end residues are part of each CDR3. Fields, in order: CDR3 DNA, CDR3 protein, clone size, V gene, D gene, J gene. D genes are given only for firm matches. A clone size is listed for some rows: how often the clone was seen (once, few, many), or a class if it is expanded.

CDR3 DNA: TGCAGTGCTAGTGTAGCGGGGGTGTGGGATACGCAGTATTTT
CDR3 protein: CSASVAGVWDTQYF
clone size: NA
V gene: TRBV20-1
D gene: TRBD2
J gene: TRBJ2-3

CDR3 DNA: TGTGCCAGCAGTGACTTAGGGAGATCGTACGGCTACACCTTC
CDR3 protein: CASSDLGRSYGYTF
clone size: NA
V gene: TRBV2
D gene: NA
J gene: TRBJ1-2

CDR3 DNA: TGTGCCAGCAGCGATTTGGGACAGGGGATTTGGGGCTACACCTTC
CDR3 protein: CASSDLGQGIWGYTF
clone size: NA
V gene: TRBV3-1/TRBV3-2
D gene: TRBD1
J gene: TRBJ1-2

CDR3 DNA: TGTGCCAGCAGCTTAGAAGTCATCGGAGCTTTCTTT
CDR3 protein: CASSLEVIGAFF
clone size: NA
V gene: TRBV11-2
D gene: NA
J gene: TRBJ1-1

CDR3 DNA: TGTGCCAGCTCAGGGACAGGGGAGTTTGGGGGACACAATGAGCAGTTCTTC
CDR3 protein: CASSGTGEFGGHNEQFF
clone size: many
V gene: TRBV18
D gene: TRBD1
J gene: TRBJ2-1

CDR3 DNA: TGTGCCGCAACGGAAGGAGGGGAAGGACCGCAAAACTATGGCTACACCTTC
CDR3 protein: CAATEGGEGPQNYGYTF
clone size: few
V gene: TRBV10-3
D gene: NA
J gene: TRBJ1-2

CDR3 DNA: TGTGCCAGCAGTTACTTTAGCAGCAATCAGCCCCAGCATTTT
CDR3 protein: CASSYFSSNQPQHF
clone size: NA
V gene: TRBV6-2/TRBV6-3
D gene: NA
J gene: TRBJ1-5

CDR3 DNA: TGTGCCAGCAGCACTTTTAGTCCGGGCGAGCAGTACTTC
CDR3 protein: CASSTFSPGEQYF
clone size: NA
V gene: TRBV3-1/TRBV3-2
D gene: NA
J gene: TRBJ2-7

CDR3 DNA: TGCGCCAGCAGCTTGAATATGGGAGGAGAGACCCAGTACTTC
CDR3 protein: CASSLNMGGETQYF
clone size: NA
V gene: TRBV5-1
D gene: NA
J gene: TRBJ2-5

CDR3 DNA: TGTGCCAGCAGCTCCACCCTTCGACGACAGGCTTTCTTT
CDR3 protein: CASSSTLRRQAFF
clone size: NA
V gene: TRBV6-5
D gene: NA
J gene: TRBJ1-1

CDR3 DNA: TGTGCCAGCAGCTTATGGGGGGAGGGATACGAGCAGTACTTC
CDR3 protein: CASSLWGEGYEQYF
clone size: NA
V gene: TRBV5-8
D gene: TRBD2
J gene: TRBJ2-7

CDR3 DNA: TGTGCCTGGACCCCGGGACAGGGACCGACTAATGAAAAACTGTTTTTT
CDR3 protein: CAWTPGQGPTNEKLFF
clone size: NA
V gene: TRBV30
D gene: TRBD1
J gene: TRBJ1-4

CDR3 DNA: TGTGCCAGCAGTCCCGCAACTAATGAAAAACTGTTTTTT
CDR3 protein: CASSPATNEKLFF
clone size: NA
V gene: TRBV27
D gene: NA
J gene: TRBJ1-4

CDR3 DNA: TGTGCCAGCAGCTTTTCCAGGGGACAGCCCCAGCATTTT
CDR3 protein: CASSFSRGQPQHF
clone size: NA
V gene: TRBV5-6
D gene: NA
J gene: TRBJ1-5

CDR3 DNA: TGCGCCAGCAGCCAAAGAGGGGAGGGGTTCACGGGGGCCCAGCATTTT
CDR3 protein: CASSQRGEGFTGAQHF
clone size: NA
V gene: TRBV4-1
D gene: NA
J gene: TRBJ1-5

CDR3 DNA: TGCGCCAGCAGCCAAGAAGGGGCCTCTCAACGGCGTGGCTACACCTTC
CDR3 protein: CASSQEGASQRRGYTF
clone size: few
V gene: TRBV4-1
D gene: NA
J gene: TRBJ1-2

CDR3 DNA: TGTGCCAGCAGCTTACCCCCTATGACAGATACGCAGTATTTT
CDR3 protein: CASSLPPMTDTQYF
clone size: NA
V gene: TRBV7-2
D gene: NA
J gene: TRBJ2-3

CDR3 DNA: TGTGCCAGCAGCCTGACAGGTTCTGACACTGAAGCTTTCTTT
CDR3 protein: CASSLTGSDTEAFF
clone size: NA
V gene: TRBV7-9
D gene: NA
J gene: TRBJ1-1

CDR3 DNA: TGTGCCAGCAGTGAAGCGCGCCAATTCGGGAATGGCTACACCTTC
CDR3 protein: CASSEARQFGNGYTF
clone size: NA
V gene: TRBV2
D gene: NA
J gene: TRBJ1-2

CDR3 DNA: TGTGCCAGTGGACAGGGGGCCGTCAGGGAGACCCAGTACTTC
CDR3 protein: CASGQGAVRETQYF
clone size: once
V gene: TRBV19
D gene: TRBD1
J gene: TRBJ2-5

CDR3 DNA: TGTGCCAGCAGCCAAGATCTCCGAGCCTCTGGAAACACCATATATTTT
CDR3 protein: CASSQDLRASGNTIYF
clone size: NA
V gene: TRBV3-1/TRBV3-2
D gene: NA
J gene: TRBJ1-3

CDR3 DNA: TGTGCCAGCAGTTTAAACAGATACAACGAGCAGTACTTC
CDR3 protein: CASSLNRYNEQYF
clone size: once
V gene: TRBV28
D gene: NA
J gene: TRBJ2-7

CDR3 DNA: TGTGCCAGCAGTGGACCTAGCGGGAGGGCGGGAGAGCAGTACTTC
CDR3 protein: CASSGPSGRAGEQYF
clone size: NA
V gene: TRBV2
D gene: TRBD2
J gene: TRBJ2-7

CDR3 DNA: TGTGCCAGCAAAGGGGCTGGAAACACCATATATTTT
CDR3 protein: CASKGAGNTIYF
clone size: NA
V gene: TRBV9
D gene: NA
J gene: TRBJ1-3

CDR3 DNA: TGTGCCAGCAGTATCGACGGCCTCGGGGCCGGGGAGCTGTTTTTT
CDR3 protein: CASSIDGLGAGELFF
clone size: NA
V gene: TRBV6-5
D gene: NA
J gene: TRBJ2-2

CDR3 DNA: TGTGCCAGCAGCTCCTCCTACCTAGTCAGTATGACGCAGTATTTT
CDR3 protein: CASSSSYLVSMTQYF
clone size: NA
V gene: TRBV11-2
D gene: NA
J gene: TRBJ2-3

CDR3 DNA: TGTGCCAGCAGTTATCCAGGATATCGGGAGCTGTTTTTT
CDR3 protein: CASSYPGYRELFF
clone size: NA
V gene: TRBV6-6
D gene: NA
J gene: TRBJ2-2

CDR3 DNA: TGTGCCTGTACAACAGGGCCCGGAAACACCATATATTTT
CDR3 protein: CACTTGPGNTIYF
clone size: NA
V gene: TRBV30
D gene: NA
J gene: TRBJ1-3

CDR3 DNA: TGTGCCAGCTCTATTTTAGGGGACAGATACACTGAAGCTTTCTTT
CDR3 protein: CASSILGDRYTEAFF
clone size: NA
V gene: TRBV18
D gene: TRBD1
J gene: TRBJ1-1

CDR3 DNA: TGTGCCAGCAGTCAGGACCAGGGGATATATCGGGGCTACACCTTC
CDR3 protein: CASSQDQGIYRGYTF
clone size: NA
V gene: TRBV6-5
D gene: NA
J gene: TRBJ1-2

CDR3 DNA: TGTGCCAGCAGTCTAGGAGACGAGCAGTACTTC
CDR3 protein: CASSLGDEQYF
clone size: NA
V gene: TRBV2
D gene: NA
J gene: TRBJ2-7

CDR3 DNA: TGTGCCAGCAGCCGCGGTGGGGGGGAGGACAGTGAAAAACTGTTTTTT
CDR3 protein: CASSRGGGEDSEKLFF
clone size: NA
V gene: TRBV11-3
D gene: NA
J gene: TRBJ1-4

CDR3 DNA: TGTGCCAGCAGTGAATTAGCGGAACCCCACATTCATGGCTACACCTTC
CDR3 protein: CASSELAEPHIHGYTF
clone size: NA
V gene: TRBV2
D gene: NA
J gene: TRBJ1-2

CDR3 DNA: TGCGCCAGCAGCTTGGTGGAGGGCCGGAACACTGAAGCTTTCTTT
CDR3 protein: CASSLVEGRNTEAFF
clone size: NA
V gene: TRBV5-1
D gene: NA
J gene: TRBJ1-1

CDR3 DNA: TGTGCCAGCAGTTACTCCGCAGGGGATTCACCCCTCCACTTT
CDR3 protein: CASSYSAGDSPLHF
clone size: NA
V gene: TRBV6-5
D gene: NA
J gene: TRBJ1-6

CDR3 DNA: TGTGCCAGTAGGGAGGGAGTATCGAGCTCCTACGAGCAGTACTTC
CDR3 protein: CASREGVSSSYEQYF
clone size: NA
V gene: TRBV19
D gene: NA
J gene: TRBJ2-7

CDR3 DNA: TGTGCCAGCAGCGTAGGACTAGCGGGGGCCTCCTACTACGAGCAGTACTTC
CDR3 protein: CASSVGLAGASYYEQYF
clone size: few
V gene: TRBV9
D gene: TRBD2
J gene: TRBJ2-7

CDR3 DNA: TGTGCCAGCAGCTTAAACCAGGGGTCAACCTACAATGAGCAGTTCTTC
CDR3 protein: CASSLNQGSTYNEQFF
clone size: NA
V gene: TRBV11-2
D gene: NA
J gene: TRBJ2-1

CDR3 DNA: TGCGCCAGCAGCCCTGGAGAGGCCCGGTGGAGCTATATCTACGAGCAGTACTTC
CDR3 protein: CASSPGEARWSYIYEQYF
clone size: NA
V gene: TRBV4-1
D gene: NA
J gene: TRBJ2-7

CDR3 DNA: TGCGCCAGCAGCCCCCGGACAGGGGTGGGGGCAACTAATGAAAAACTGTTTTTT
CDR3 protein: CASSPRTGVGATNEKLFF
clone size: NA
V gene: TRBV5-1
D gene: TRBD1
J gene: TRBJ1-4

CDR3 DNA: TGCAGCGTTGGCCGGACTAGCGGGGGCACCACAGATACGCAGTATTTT
CDR3 protein: CSVGRTSGGTTDTQYF
clone size: NA
V gene: TRBV29-1
D gene: TRBD2
J gene: TRBJ2-3

CDR3 DNA: TGTGCCAGCAGCCCTTCCTATGGTACGCAGTATTTT
CDR3 protein: CASSPSYGTQYF
clone size: many
V gene: TRBV11-3
D gene: NA
J gene: TRBJ2-3

CDR3 DNA: TGTGCCAGTAGTACGGATATGGACAGGGGGTTGAACACTGAAGCTTTCTTT
CDR3 protein: CASSTDMDRGLNTEAFF
clone size: once
V gene: TRBV19
D gene: TRBD1
J gene: TRBJ1-1

CDR3 DNA: TGTGCCAGCAGTTCCCAGTGGGGAAACACCATATATTTT
CDR3 protein: CASSSQWGNTIYF
clone size: NA
V gene: TRBV27
D gene: NA
J gene: TRBJ1-3

CDR3 DNA: TGTGCCAGCAGCCACAGGGGTTCCTACGAGCAGTACTTC
CDR3 protein: CASSHRGSYEQYF
clone size: NA
V gene: TRBV5-6
D gene: TRBD1
J gene: TRBJ2-7

CDR3 DNA: TGTGCCAGCAGAATCTCTAACACCGGGGAGCTGTTTTTT
CDR3 protein: CASRISNTGELFF
clone size: NA
V gene: TRBV5-6
D gene: NA
J gene: TRBJ2-2